This T cell receptor (beta chain) was sequenced in a study of T cells in Graves' hyperthyroidism and ophthalmopathy. RNA transcripts gave rise to amplified TCR beta CDR3 regions. The TCR CDR3 was amplified in a first-round RT-PCR using the HTBI primer set. TCRdb ran MiXCR on the multiplex PCR reads and lists one entry per CDR3 protein. The table lists roughly 380,000 distinct CDR3 sequences, roughly 18% of them singletons. Losses at the gene ends were 5 bases for V and 1 base for J; bases not matched to a gene: 9. Germline V gene data show CDR1 as MNHNS and CDR2 as SASEGT. The CDR3 runs to 16 residues. On this clonotype itself: What it binds is not known.

Study observations and caveats: Ophthalmopathy was separated from stable hyperthyroidism by a 13 V-J model.

The specimen sequenced was blood. This TCR was sampled from a woman aged 40 to 50 with Graves' ophthalmopathy. The V call is TRBV6-1, the J call TRBJ2-5; 8 positions match TRBD2. In nucleotides, the CDR3 is TGTGCCAGCAGTATCCGTAGCGGGACCCCCCAAGAGACCCAGTACTTC. Translated, it gives CASSIRSGTPQETQYF.